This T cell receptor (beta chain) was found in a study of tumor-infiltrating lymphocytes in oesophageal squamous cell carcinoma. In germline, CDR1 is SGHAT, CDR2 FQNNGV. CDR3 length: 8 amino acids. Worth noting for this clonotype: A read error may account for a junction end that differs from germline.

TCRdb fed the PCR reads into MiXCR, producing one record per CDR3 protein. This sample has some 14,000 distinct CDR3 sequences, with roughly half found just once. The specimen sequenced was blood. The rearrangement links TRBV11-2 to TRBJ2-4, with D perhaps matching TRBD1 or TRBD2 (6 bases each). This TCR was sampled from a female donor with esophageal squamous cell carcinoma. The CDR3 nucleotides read TGTGCCAGCAGCTTGGGGGGCTGG. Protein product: CASSLGGW.